The 8 T cell receptor beta chains reported below all come from one sample, sequenced in a study of cytomegalovirus exposure and HLA in healthy donors. The PCR had 60 Vbeta and 13 Jbeta primers. TCRdb's copy holds only in-frame clones and misses some; the assay was immunoSEQ multiplex PCR. The data show 200,000 or so clones, approximately 85% seen once. The sequencing input was PBMCs. The source is a woman aged 18-29 years in good health and CMV-seronegative.

This clone was seen just once. V and J are TRBV6-6 and TRBJ2-1; 11 nucleotides agree with TRBD2. Per the germline V gene, CDR1 is MNHNY and CDR2 is SVGAGI (reference sequence). With 7 bases clipped from V and 6 bases from J, the junction kept 8 bases outside the gene matches. The CDR3 contains 15 residues. In nucleotides, the CDR3 is TGTGCCAGCACCGACGGTAGCGGGGGGGCCAATGAGCAGTTCTTC. It codes for CASTDGSGGANEQFF.

The chain recombines TRBV11-2 with TRBJ2-7; D might be TRBD2 (6 bases). The V end lost 5 bases, the J end lost 6 bases, and 20 bases lay between the germline ends. This CDR3 has 15 amino acids. Germline lookup yields CDR1 SGHAT and CDR2 FQNNGV. This CDR3 reads CASSTSPLRGSEQYF. In DNA form, the CDR3 reads TGTGCCAGCAGCACTAGCCCCCTCCGTGGTAGCGAGCAGTACTTC.

The chain combines TRBV2 with TRBJ1-2; 7 nucleotides align to TRBD1. The CDR3 length is 14 residues. V was clipped by 2 bases and J by 4 bases; unmatched bases: 4. The germline V gene encodes CDR1 SNHLY and CDR2 FYNNEI. CDR3 amino acids: CASSESGGFYGYTF. CDR3 in DNA: TGTGCCAGCAGTGAATCAGGGGGATTCTATGGCTACACCTTC.

This chain connects TRBV19 to TRBJ1-5; a weak D match, TRBD1 (5 bases). The CDR3 is 13 residues long. In germline, CDR1 is LNHDA, CDR2 SQIVND (reference sequence). Between the trimmed V and J ends, which lost 5 bases and 3 bases, there was a span of 8 bases. The CDR3 loop reads CASSGAFNQPQHF. As DNA, the CDR3 is TGTGCCAGTAGTGGGGCCTTCAATCAGCCCCAGCATTTT.

This chain joins TRBV5-4 and TRBJ2-7; 13 bases map to TRBD2. The CDR3 is 17 amino acids. Germline-derived CDR1 and CDR2 are SGHNT and YYREEE (reference sequence). V shed 4 bases and J 5 bases; nucleotides not matched to a gene: 12. DNA for the CDR3: TGTGCCAGCAGCACCCAACTAGCGGGAGGGCCCTCAGACGAGCAGTACTTC. Translated, it gives CASSTQLAGGPSDEQYF.

The gene calls are TRBV2 and TRBJ2-7; a possible D gene is TRBD2 (5 bases). This CDR3 has 12 amino acids. Per germline, CDR1 SNHLY and CDR2 FYNNEI. Trimming took 6 bases from V and 3 from J, leaving 9 bases between them. The CDR3 loop reads CASSRDIYEQYF. For the CDR3, the DNA is TGTGCCAGCAGCCGGGATATCTACGAGCAGTACTTC.

V and J are TRBV6-1 and TRBJ1-3, with TRBD1 identical over 8 bases. CDR3 length: 15 residues. V lost 6 bases, J lost 3 bases, and 7 bases stayed unmatched. Germline values: CDR1 MNHNS, CDR2 SASEGT. The CDR3 DNA reads as TGTGCCAGCAGGGCGGGACAGGCGGTTGGAAACACCATATATTTT. It encodes CASRAGQAVGNTIYF.

This chain uses TRBV7-9 with TRBJ2-2, with 10 nucleotides matching TRBD2. This CDR3 spans 16 amino acids. With V trimmed by 6 bases and J by 6 bases, 10 bases remained unmatched. The germline V gene encodes CDR1 SEHNR and CDR2 FQNEAQ (reference sequence). The CDR3, as DNA: TGTGCCAGCAGTTCCAGCGGGGGGGCCGGTGCCGGGGAGCTGTTTTTT. Protein product: CASSSSGGAGAGELFF.